Below are 5 T cell receptor beta chains sequenced from a single sample in a study of response to subunit inactivated influenza vaccine. Via MiXCR, TCRdb re-called the RT-PCR reads, giving one row per CDR3 protein. The sample yields some 640,000 distinct CDR3 sequences, 14% seen once. Sequencing was performed on PBMCs from blood, taken less than 15 days before vaccination. The receptors originated from a man between 45 and 60 years old who received an inactivated influenza vaccine.

The sample holds many counts of this clonotype. The chain combines TRBV3-1 with TRBJ1-4; TRBD1 matches at 7 bases. The V and J ends lost 4 bases and 14 bases, in that order; junction bases with no gene match: 4. Germline V lookup: CDR1 LGHDT, CDR2 YNNKEL (reference sequence). The CDR3 has 11 amino acids. CDR3 nucleotide sequence: TGTGCCAGCAGCCGGACAGGAAGGCTGTTTTTT. Protein: CASSRTGRLFF.

J is TRBJ2-5 and V is TRBV28; TRBD1 agrees at 9 bases. V shed 1 base and J 5 bases; nucleotides not matched to a gene: 8. This CDR3 is 16 amino acids long. Germline CDR1 and CDR2: MDHEN and SYDVKM. CDR3 amino acids: CASSLSPGQGGETQYF. The CDR3 region has the DNA TGTGCCAGCAGTTTATCCCCGGGACAGGGAGGGGAGACCCAGTACTTC.

V and J are TRBV4-2 and TRBJ2-2; tentatively, D is TRBD1 or TRBD2 (5 bases each). Trimming left V 1 base short and J 6 bases short, with 9 bases between. In germline, CDR1 is LGHNA, CDR2 YNFKEQ. The CDR3 covers 14 residues. The CDR3 DNA sequence: TGTGCCAGCAGCCAAGGACCGGGGCCCGGGGAGCTGTTTTTT. Translation: CASSQGPGPGELFF.

This clonotype was picked up a small number of times. V and J are TRBV7-2 and TRBJ2-7; D is undetermined. V was shortened by 0 bases and J by 2 bases, with 8 bases between the two germline ends. The CDR3 is 14 amino acids. The germline V gene encodes CDR1 SGHTA and CDR2 FQGNSA. The CDR3 loop reads CASSLAPGPYEQYF. The CDR3 DNA reads TGTGCCAGCAGCTTAGCGCCAGGACCCTACGAGCAGTACTTC.

This clonotype was picked up a small number of times. The chain couples TRBV20-1 to TRBJ2-1, with 9 bases identical to TRBD2. The V gene end was trimmed by 8 bases and the J gene end by 6 bases; junction bases not matched to a gene: 11. CDR1 and CDR2 (germline): DFQATT, SNEGSKA (reference sequence). The CDR3 consists of 14 residues. The CDR3 DNA reads TGCAGTTCCCTAGGCGGGAGGGCTCTCAATGAGCAGTTCTTC. Translated, it gives CSSLGGRALNEQFF.